This TCR beta chain originates from a study of early T cells in non-severe SARS-CoV-2 infection. Turning to the study itself: Unsorted whole-blood RNA was sequenced in bulk, leaving chains unpaired. General observations from the study: Matching results from VDJdb favored anti-spike CD8 responses, leaving private and CD4 specificities undetected.

Comments on this clonotype: The antigen is not known.

The TCR library protocol was used to attach unique molecular identifiers. These identifiers were attached to individual cDNA molecules. TCRdb ran MiXCR on the 5' RACE reads and lists one entry per CDR3 protein. Among more than 75,000 distinct CDR3 sequences, roughly 13% were seen once, and the ten largest hold nearly 6%. V shed 0 bases and J shed 3 bases, with 13 bases lying between them. CDR1 and CDR2 (germline): SGHRS, YFSETQ. This CDR3 spans 16 amino acids. The clonotype originates from an adult who was a healthcare worker with PCR-confirmed SARS-CoV-2 infection or an uninfected control (not recorded which). The material sequenced was whole blood. The V call is TRBV5-1, the J call TRBJ2-1; tentative D call: TRBD1 (6 bases). The CDR3, as DNA: TGCGCCAGCAGCTTGGGAGCAGGGGCCCACTACAATGAGCAGTTCTTC. The encoded protein is CASSLGAGAHYNEQFF.